These T cell receptor beta chains were read from a single sample in a study of cytomegalovirus exposure and HLA in healthy donors. Using immunoSEQ multiplex PCR, the repertoire was profiled, and TCRdb retains in-frame clones only, with some absent. The sample lists around 20,000 clones, 84% occurring once. The sequencing sample was made of PBMCs. These receptors all come from a human donor in good health. CDR3s include the opening cysteine and the closing phenylalanine or tryptophan. The order of the fields is D gene, J gene, V gene, clone size, CDR3 protein, CDR3 DNA. D genes are given only for firm matches. Size is stated for part of the rows, as once, few or many counts, or as a class when the clone is expanded.

D: NA
J: TRBJ2-7
V: TRBV19
size: NA
CDR3: CASSPAGRTYEQYF
DNA: TGTGCCAGTAGCCCCGCAGGGCGCACCTACGAGCAGTACTTC

D: NA
J: TRBJ2-1
V: TRBV18
size: NA
CDR3: CASSPRVGDKYNEQFF
DNA: TGTGCCAGCTCACCAAGGGTAGGGGACAAGTACAATGAGCAGTTCTTC

D: TRBD2
J: TRBJ2-1
V: TRBV6-4
size: NA
CDR3: CASSPSTSGIDEQFF
DNA: TGTGCCAGCAGCCCCTCAACTAGCGGGATCGATGAGCAGTTCTTC

D: NA
J: TRBJ2-2
V: TRBV7-2
size: once
CDR3: CASSPAGNAGELFF
DNA: TGTGCCAGCAGCCCGGCGGGGAACGCCGGGGAGCTGTTTTTT

D: NA
J: TRBJ2-1
V: TRBV21-1
size: NA
CDR3: CASSLAYEQFF
DNA: TGTGCCAGCAGCCTAGCGTATGAGCAGTTCTTC

D: TRBD1
J: TRBJ1-2
V: TRBV29-1
size: NA
CDR3: CSVVESGTEINYGYTF
DNA: TGCAGCGTCGTTGAATCCGGGACAGAAATTAACTATGGCTACACCTTC

D: NA
J: TRBJ1-4
V: TRBV6-5
size: NA
CDR3: CATQGTLNEKLFF
DNA: TGTGCCACCCAGGGTACCCTTAATGAAAAACTGTTTTTT

D: NA
J: TRBJ2-3
V: TRBV29-1
size: NA
CDR3: CSVARDRTDTQYF
DNA: TGCAGCGTTGCGCGGGACCGCACAGATACGCAGTATTTT

D: TRBD2
J: TRBJ2-3
V: TRBV27
size: few
CDR3: CASSLLRSGRSSGTDTQYF
DNA: TGTGCCAGCAGTTTATTACGTAGCGGGAGGTCTTCGGGCACAGATACGCAGTATTTT

D: TRBD1
J: TRBJ1-1
V: TRBV6-5
size: few
CDR3: CASHFGQGEAFF
DNA: TGTGCCAGCCACTTTGGACAGGGAGAAGCTTTCTTT

D: NA
J: TRBJ2-7
V: TRBV7-2
size: once
CDR3: CASSGQMSSYEQYF
DNA: TGTGCCAGCAGCGGGCAGATGAGCTCCTACGAGCAGTACTTC

D: NA
J: TRBJ1-2
V: TRBV2
size: NA
CDR3: CASSASLTGNGAYGYTF
DNA: TGTGCCAGCAGTGCTAGCTTAACAGGGAACGGGGCCTATGGCTACACCTTC

D: NA
J: TRBJ2-5
V: TRBV5-1
size: NA
CDR3: CASSRLRQETQYF
DNA: TGCGCCAGCAGCCGACTTCGTCAAGAGACCCAGTACTTC

D: TRBD2
J: TRBJ2-7
V: TRBV19
size: NA
CDR3: CASSTDPGLESYEQYF
DNA: TGTGCCAGTAGTACTGATCCGGGACTAGAATCCTACGAGCAGTACTTC

D: NA
J: TRBJ2-7
V: TRBV4-1
size: NA
CDR3: CASKIKAEASSYEQYF
DNA: TGCGCCAGCAAAATCAAAGCCGAAGCCTCCTCCTACGAGCAGTACTTC

D: TRBD1
J: TRBJ1-1
V: TRBV4-3
size: NA
CDR3: CASSQTGYTEAFF
DNA: TGCGCCAGCAGCCAGACAGGGTACACTGAAGCTTTCTTT

D: NA
J: TRBJ1-6
V: TRBV11-2
size: NA
CDR3: CASCDRPNSPLHF
DNA: TGTGCCAGCTGTGACAGGCCGAATTCACCCCTCCACTTT

D: TRBD2
J: TRBJ2-3
V: TRBV7-2
size: NA
CDR3: CASSWGLAGGDTQYF
DNA: TGTGCCAGCAGCTGGGGACTAGCGGGAGGAGATACGCAGTATTTT

D: NA
J: TRBJ2-1
V: TRBV4-2
size: NA
CDR3: CASSLRSNNEQFF
DNA: TGTGCCAGCAGCTTACGAAGCAACAATGAGCAGTTCTTC

D: TRBD1
J: TRBJ2-7
V: TRBV27
size: NA
CDR3: CASPFWPGQGHEQYF
DNA: TGTGCCAGCCCATTTTGGCCCGGACAGGGTCACGAGCAGTACTTC

D: NA
J: TRBJ2-7
V: TRBV15
size: NA
CDR3: CATSRDQRGFDEQYF
DNA: TGTGCCACCAGCAGAGATCAAAGGGGGTTCGACGAGCAGTACTTC

D: NA
J: TRBJ1-4
V: TRBV19
size: NA
CDR3: CASSFFNEKLFF
DNA: TGTGCCAGTAGTTTCTTTAATGAAAAACTGTTTTTT

D: TRBD2
J: TRBJ2-7
V: TRBV9
size: NA
CDR3: CASSSSGSTVYEQYF
DNA: TGTGCCAGCAGCTCCAGCGGGAGTACCGTATACGAGCAGTACTTC

D: NA
J: TRBJ1-1
V: TRBV13
size: NA
CDR3: CASSPPTGLNTEAFF
DNA: TGTGCCAGCAGTCCACCGACAGGTTTGAACACTGAAGCTTTCTTT

D: TRBD2
J: TRBJ2-3
V: TRBV19
size: NA
CDR3: CASSQGLAGGISTDTQYF
DNA: TGTGCCAGTAGTCAGGGACTAGCGGGGGGGATTAGCACAGATACGCAGTATTTT

D: NA
J: TRBJ1-1
V: TRBV4-1
size: NA
CDR3: CASSQDRSNTEAFF
DNA: TGCGCCAGCAGCCAAGATAGGAGTAACACTGAAGCTTTCTTT

D: TRBD2
J: TRBJ2-3
V: TRBV7-9
size: once
CDR3: CASSPSGRAKNTQYF
DNA: TGTGCCAGCAGCCCTAGCGGGAGGGCCAAGAATACGCAGTATTTT

D: TRBD1
J: TRBJ1-2
V: TRBV7-2
size: NA
CDR3: CASSPRDRDGYTF
DNA: TGTGCCAGCAGCCCCCGGGACAGGGATGGCTACACCTTC

D: NA
J: TRBJ2-1
V: TRBV7-6
size: NA
CDR3: CASSLDISYNEQFF
DNA: TGTGCCAGCAGCTTAGACATCAGTTACAATGAGCAGTTCTTC

D: NA
J: TRBJ1-5
V: TRBV4-2
size: NA
CDR3: CASSQGRTDYSNQPQHF
DNA: TGTGCCAGCAGCCAAGGGAGGACGGACTATAGCAATCAGCCCCAGCATTTT

D: NA
J: TRBJ2-7
V: TRBV5-4
size: NA
CDR3: CASSLLGTSYEQYF
DNA: TGTGCCAGCAGCTTGCTTGGGACTTCCTACGAGCAGTACTTC

D: TRBD2
J: TRBJ2-1
V: TRBV30
size: NA
CDR3: CAWGSGSSYNEQFF
DNA: TGTGCCTGGGGTAGCGGGAGCTCCTACAATGAGCAGTTCTTC

D: NA
J: TRBJ2-1
V: TRBV5-1
size: few
CDR3: CASSSGLNDNEQFF
DNA: TGCGCCAGCAGCTCCGGACTGAACGACAATGAGCAGTTCTTC

D: TRBD2
J: TRBJ2-3
V: TRBV2
size: NA
CDR3: CASSPQGRGDTDTQYF
DNA: TGTGCCAGCAGCCCCCAGGGACGGGGGGACACAGATACGCAGTATTTT

D: TRBD1
J: TRBJ2-3
V: TRBV7-3
size: NA
CDR3: CASSLRGQGEVSDTQYF
DNA: TGTGCCAGCAGCTTAAGGGGACAGGGAGAGGTATCCGATACGCAGTATTTT

D: TRBD1
J: TRBJ2-2
V: TRBV7-2
size: NA
CDR3: CASSPPPGTGMAGELFF
DNA: TGTGCCAGCAGCCCACCCCCCGGGACAGGGATGGCCGGGGAGCTGTTTTTT

D: TRBD2
J: TRBJ2-7
V: TRBV7-9
size: NA
CDR3: CASSLGASGGYEQYF
DNA: TGTGCCAGCAGCTTAGGGGCTAGCGGGGGCTACGAGCAGTACTTC

D: TRBD1
J: TRBJ2-1
V: TRBV4-1
size: NA
CDR3: CASGDRSTKGISNEQFF
DNA: TGCGCCAGCGGGGACAGAAGTACTAAAGGCATCTCCAATGAGCAGTTCTTC

D: NA
J: TRBJ1-5
V: TRBV5-6
size: NA
CDR3: CASSFFTVDQPQHF
DNA: TGTGCCAGCAGCTTTTTTACGGTCGATCAGCCCCAGCATTTT

D: NA
J: TRBJ2-4
V: TRBV7-4
size: NA
CDR3: CASSARLAAKNIQYF
DNA: TGTGCCAGCAGCGCCCGTCTAGCTGCCAAAAACATTCAGTACTTC

D: NA
J: TRBJ2-7
V: TRBV10-3
size: few
CDR3: CAITAVGSTREQYF
DNA: TGTGCCATCACTGCCGTAGGATCCACCAGGGAGCAGTACTTC

D: NA
J: TRBJ1-2
V: TRBV9
size: NA
CDR3: CASSAMTGSYGYTF
DNA: TGTGCCAGCAGCGCCATGACAGGCTCCTATGGCTACACCTTC

D: NA
J: TRBJ2-7
V: TRBV5-1
size: once
CDR3: CASKRAAGNSYEQYF
DNA: TGCGCCAGCAAGCGGGCGGCCGGGAACTCCTACGAGCAGTACTTC

D: TRBD2
J: TRBJ2-5
V: TRBV12-5
size: NA
CDR3: CASGLGLAGVYQETQYF
DNA: TGTGCTAGTGGTTTGGGACTAGCGGGAGTGTACCAAGAGACCCAGTACTTC